The clone carrying this T cell receptor (beta chain) was picked up many times. The target antigen is unknown. The protocol attached unique molecular identifiers to individual cDNA molecules. TCRdb itself ran the 5' RACE reads through MiXCR, one entry per CDR3 protein. The sample includes around 50,000 distinct CDR3 sequences, about 6.2% seen only once; the top ten take 3% to 4.5%. The data were taken from a study of early T cells in non-severe SARS-CoV-2 infection. On the study more broadly: Sequencing input comprised bulk RNA from unsorted whole blood; chain pairing was not available.

Regarding the study as a whole: A preference for anti-spike CD8 responses marked VDJdb matching, which missed private and CD4 specificities.

There are 14 residues in the CDR3. Between the trimmed V and J ends, which lost 2 bases and 11 bases, there was a span of 19 bases. CDR1 is KGHSH, CDR2 LQKENI, per germline. The chain carries TRBV18 and TRBJ2-7, with D possibly being TRBD1 (5 bases). The source is an adult who was a healthcare worker with PCR-confirmed SARS-CoV-2 infection or an uninfected control (not recorded which). The sequencing sample was made of whole blood. CDR3 sequence: CASSPDRQGGRKYF. CDR3 coding DNA: TGTGCCAGCTCACCAGATCGGCAGGGTGGTAGAAAGTACTTC.